One sample yielded the 4 T cell receptor beta chains listed below, sequenced in a study of brain T cells in children with intractable seizures. The method was immunoSEQ multiplex PCR; TCRdb's version includes in-frame clones alone and lacks a portion of them. The data show hundreds of thousands of clones, with over 90% seen just once and 4.5% to 7% held by the top ten. Time point in this sample: blood from clinic visit 5 months post-surgery; TSC patient then seizure free. This specimen consisted of peripheral blood, obtained 4 to 5 months after surgery. All receptors derive from a boy in the first two years of life with tuberous sclerosis and intractable seizures.

The rearrangement links TRBV19 to TRBJ1-4; D is unresolved. The V gene's germline CDR1 is LNHDA and CDR2 SQIVND (reference sequence). The V and J ends lost 3 bases and 4 bases respectively, with 3 bases between them. The CDR3 totals 12 residues. CDR3 residues: CASSMLNEKLFF. The DNA for the CDR3 is TGTGCCAGTAGTATGCTTAATGAAAAACTGTTTTTT.

The V and J genes are TRBV5-4 and TRBJ2-1; 10 bases fit TRBD2. After removal of 4 bases from V and 7 bases from J, the junction contained 8 bases not matched to a gene. Germline V lookup: CDR1 SGHNT, CDR2 YYREEE (reference sequence). The CDR3 is 15 amino acids. CDR3 sequence reads: CASSPSGGGGNEQFF. CDR3 sequence (DNA): TGTGCCAGCAGCCCGAGCGGGGGGGGCGGGAATGAGCAGTTCTTC. Supplemented by reference TRBV5-4 and TRBJ2-1, the full variable domain reads ETGVTQSPTHLIKTRGQQVTLRCSSQSGHNTVSWYQQALGQGPQFIFQYYREEENGRGNFPPRFSGLQFPNYSSELNVNALELDDSALYLCASSPSGGGGNEQFFGPGTRLTVL.

V usage is TRBV12-3 or TRBV12-4 and J usage is TRBJ1-2, with D unclear. The V gene lost 3 bases and the J gene lost 8 bases, with 7 bases spanning the gap. The CDR3 length is 11 residues. CDR3 sequence reads: CASSFARGYTF. CDR3 DNA sequence: TGTGCCAGCAGTTTTGCACGAGGCTACACCTTC.

The chain couples TRBV11-2 to TRBJ2-7; D gene ambiguous. CDR1 SGHAT and CDR2 FQNNGV come from the germline V gene. Deletions cut 0 bases from V and 12 bases from J, with 15 bases between. This CDR3 contains 13 residues. In DNA form, the CDR3 reads TGTGCCAGCAGCTTAGATTCCCTGAGAGTGATGTACTTC. Amino acid sequence: CASSLDSLRVMYF.